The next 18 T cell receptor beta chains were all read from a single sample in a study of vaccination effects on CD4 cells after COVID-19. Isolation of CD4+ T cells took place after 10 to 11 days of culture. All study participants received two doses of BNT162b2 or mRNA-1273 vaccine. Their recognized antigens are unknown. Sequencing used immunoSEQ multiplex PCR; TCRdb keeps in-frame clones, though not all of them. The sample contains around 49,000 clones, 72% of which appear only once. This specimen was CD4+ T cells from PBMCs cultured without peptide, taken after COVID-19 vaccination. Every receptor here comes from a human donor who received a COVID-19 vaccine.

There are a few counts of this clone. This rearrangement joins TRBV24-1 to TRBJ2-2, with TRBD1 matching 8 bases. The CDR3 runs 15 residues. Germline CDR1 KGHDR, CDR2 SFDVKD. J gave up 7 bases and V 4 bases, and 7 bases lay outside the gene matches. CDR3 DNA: TGTGCCACCAGTGACCCATCGACAGGGGACGGGGAGCTGTTTTTT. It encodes CATSDPSTGDGELFF.

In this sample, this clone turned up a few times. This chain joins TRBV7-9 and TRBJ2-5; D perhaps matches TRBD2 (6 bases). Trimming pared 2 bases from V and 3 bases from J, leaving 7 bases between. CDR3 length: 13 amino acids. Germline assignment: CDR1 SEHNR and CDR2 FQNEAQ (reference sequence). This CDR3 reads CASSLWGEETQYF. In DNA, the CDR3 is TGTGCCAGCAGCTTATGGGGGGAAGAGACCCAGTACTTC.

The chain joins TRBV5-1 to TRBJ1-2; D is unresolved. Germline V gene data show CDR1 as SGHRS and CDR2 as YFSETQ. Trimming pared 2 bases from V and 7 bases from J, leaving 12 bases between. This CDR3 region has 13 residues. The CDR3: CASSLSETGGYTF. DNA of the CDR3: TGCGCCAGCAGCTTATCCGAGACGGGTGGCTACACCTTC.

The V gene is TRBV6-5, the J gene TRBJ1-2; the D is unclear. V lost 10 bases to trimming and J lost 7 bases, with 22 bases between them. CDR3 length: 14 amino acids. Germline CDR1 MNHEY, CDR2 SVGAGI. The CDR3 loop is CATLPGHGSGGYTF. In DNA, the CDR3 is TGTGCCACCTTACCGGGCCATGGTTCTGGTGGCTACACCTTC.

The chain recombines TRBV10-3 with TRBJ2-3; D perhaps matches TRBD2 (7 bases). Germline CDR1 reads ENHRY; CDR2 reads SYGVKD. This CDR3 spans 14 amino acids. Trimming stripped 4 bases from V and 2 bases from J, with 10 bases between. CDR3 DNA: TGTGCCATCAGTGGAGGGGGGGCCACAGATACGCAGTATTTT. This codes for CAISGGGATDTQYF.

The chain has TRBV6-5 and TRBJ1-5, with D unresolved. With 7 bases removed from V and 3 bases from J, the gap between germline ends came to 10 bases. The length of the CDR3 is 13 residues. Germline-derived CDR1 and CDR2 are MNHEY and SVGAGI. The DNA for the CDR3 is TGTGCCAGCATTCCAAATTTCAATCAGCCCCAGCATTTT. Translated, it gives CASIPNFNQPQHF.

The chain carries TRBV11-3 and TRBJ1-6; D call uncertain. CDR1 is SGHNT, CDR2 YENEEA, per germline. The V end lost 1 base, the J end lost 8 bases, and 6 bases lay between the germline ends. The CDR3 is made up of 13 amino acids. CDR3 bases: TGTGCCAGCAGCTTAGGTGGTGATTCACCCCTCCACTTT. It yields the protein CASSLGGDSPLHF.

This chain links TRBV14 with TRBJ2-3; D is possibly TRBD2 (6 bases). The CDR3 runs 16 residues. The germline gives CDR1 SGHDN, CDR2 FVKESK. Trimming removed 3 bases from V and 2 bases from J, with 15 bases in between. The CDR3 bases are TGTGCCAGCAGCCAGGTGGGGCGGGGCCTCACAGATACGCAGTATTTT. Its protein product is CASSQVGRGLTDTQYF.

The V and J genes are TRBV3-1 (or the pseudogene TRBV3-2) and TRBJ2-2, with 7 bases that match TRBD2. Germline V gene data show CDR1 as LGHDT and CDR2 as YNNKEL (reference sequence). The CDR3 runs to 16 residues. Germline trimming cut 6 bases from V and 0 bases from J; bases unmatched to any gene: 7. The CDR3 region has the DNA TGTGCCAGCAGGGAACTAGCGTCTACGAACACCGGGGAGCTGTTTTTT. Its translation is CASRELASTNTGELFF.

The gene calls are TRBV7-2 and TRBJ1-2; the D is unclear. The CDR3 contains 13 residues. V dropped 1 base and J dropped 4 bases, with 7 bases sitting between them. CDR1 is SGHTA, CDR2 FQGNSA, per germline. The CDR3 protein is CASSLESTYGYTF. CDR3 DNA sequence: TGTGCCAGCAGCTTAGAGTCAACCTATGGCTACACCTTC.

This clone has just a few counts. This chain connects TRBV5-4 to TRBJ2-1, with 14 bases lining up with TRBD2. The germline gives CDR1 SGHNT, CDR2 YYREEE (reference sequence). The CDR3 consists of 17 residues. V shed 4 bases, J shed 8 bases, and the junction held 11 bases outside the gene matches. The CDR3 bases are TGTGCCAGCAGCCGAGGGACTAGCGGGAGAGGTAGAGATGAGCAGTTCTTC. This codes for CASSRGTSGRGRDEQFF.

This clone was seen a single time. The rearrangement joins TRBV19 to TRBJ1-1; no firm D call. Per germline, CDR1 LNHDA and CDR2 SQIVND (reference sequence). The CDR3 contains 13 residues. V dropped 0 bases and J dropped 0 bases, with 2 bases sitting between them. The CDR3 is CASSIDLNTEAFF. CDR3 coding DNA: TGTGCCAGTAGTATAGATCTGAACACTGAAGCTTTCTTT.

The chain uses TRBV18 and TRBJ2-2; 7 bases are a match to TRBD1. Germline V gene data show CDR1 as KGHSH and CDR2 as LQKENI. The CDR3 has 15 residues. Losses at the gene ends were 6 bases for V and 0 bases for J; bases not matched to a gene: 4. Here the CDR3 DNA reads TGTGCCAGCTCGGGTACAGGGGCGAACACCGGGGAGCTGTTTTTT. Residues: CASSGTGANTGELFF.

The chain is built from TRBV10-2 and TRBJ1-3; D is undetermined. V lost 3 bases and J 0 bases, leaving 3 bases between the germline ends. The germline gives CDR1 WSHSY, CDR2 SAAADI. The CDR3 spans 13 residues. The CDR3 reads CASSDNSGNTIYF. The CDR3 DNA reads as TGCGCCAGCAGTGATAACTCTGGAAACACCATATATTTT.

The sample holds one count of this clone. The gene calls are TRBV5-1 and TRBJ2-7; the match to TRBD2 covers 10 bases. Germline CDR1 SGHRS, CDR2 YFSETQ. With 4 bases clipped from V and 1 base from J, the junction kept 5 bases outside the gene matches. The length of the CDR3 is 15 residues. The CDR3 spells CASSLQGLASYEQYF. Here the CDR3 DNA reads TGCGCCAGCAGCCTCCAGGGACTAGCGTCCTACGAGCAGTACTTC.

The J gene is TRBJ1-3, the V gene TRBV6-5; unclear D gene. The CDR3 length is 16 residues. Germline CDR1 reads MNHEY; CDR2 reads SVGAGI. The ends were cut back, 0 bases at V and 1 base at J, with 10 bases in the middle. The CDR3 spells CASSYSRAPSGNTIYF. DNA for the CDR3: TGTGCCAGCAGTTACTCCCGGGCGCCTTCTGGAAACACCATATATTTT.

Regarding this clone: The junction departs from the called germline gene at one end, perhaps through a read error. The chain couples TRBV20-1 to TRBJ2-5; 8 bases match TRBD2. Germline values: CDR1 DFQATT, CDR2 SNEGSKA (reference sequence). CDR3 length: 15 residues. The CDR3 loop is CSASLAGGSQEAQYF. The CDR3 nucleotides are TGCAGTGCTAGTCTTGCGGGAGGTTCACAAGAGGCCCAGTACTTC.

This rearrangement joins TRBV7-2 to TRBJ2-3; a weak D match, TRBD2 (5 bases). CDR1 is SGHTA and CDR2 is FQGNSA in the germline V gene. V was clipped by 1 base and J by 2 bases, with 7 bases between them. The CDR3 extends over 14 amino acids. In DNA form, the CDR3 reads TGTGCCAGCAGCTTAGAACTAGTCACAGATACGCAGTATTTT. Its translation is CASSLELVTDTQYF.